These 25 T cell receptor beta chains came from one sample sequenced in a study of cytotoxic CD8 clonotypes in ibrutinib-treated CLL. Libraries were prepared by immunoSEQ multiplex PCR; TCRdb keeps only in-frame clonotypes and omits some of them. The table lists around 310,000 clones, around four fifths of them singletons, with about 6.3% in the top ten. Source: PBMCs, taken before ibrutinib treatment. The origin of the receptors is a human donor with chronic lymphocytic leukemia.

Comment on this clone: Other DNA sequences from this sample encode an identical CDR3 as well. V is TRBV6-5 and J is TRBJ1-2; no clear D. Germline lookup yields CDR1 MNHEY and CDR2 SVGAGI. This CDR3 region has 13 residues. V was trimmed by 2 bases and J by 2 bases, leaving 6 bases between them. CDR3: CASSYGGNYGYTF. DNA for the CDR3: TGTGCCAGCAGTTACGGCGGGAACTATGGCTACACCTTC.

CDR3: CASSQTNRANTEAFF. In DNA, the CDR3 is TGCGCCAGCAGCCAAACAAACAGGGCGAACACTGAAGCTTTCTTT. This chain joins TRBV4-3 and TRBJ1-1, with D perhaps TRBD1 (6 bases). Germline CDR1 reads LGHNA; CDR2 reads YSLEER. Trimming removed 2 bases at V and 1 base at J, with 11 bases between. The CDR3 extends over 15 amino acids.

This chain links TRBV5-4 with TRBJ2-7; D not certain. Germline lookup yields CDR1 SGHNT and CDR2 YYREEE (reference sequence). This CDR3 contains 14 residues. The V and J ends lost 4 bases and 5 bases respectively, with 16 bases between them. CDR3 region: CASSPDRVIDEQYF. CDR3 DNA: TGTGCCAGCAGCCCAGACCGGGTAATTGACGAGCAGTACTTC.

Only a few counts were recorded for this clone. CDR3 nucleotides: TGTGCCTGGAGCGGACAGGGCTTCGCAGCTTTCTTT. Translation: CAWSGQGFAAFF. The chain recombines TRBV30 with TRBJ1-1, with TRBD1 matching 8 bases. The junction had 7 bases not matched to a gene; V was cut back by 3 bases and J by 10 bases. Germline V gene lookup returns CDR1 GTSNPN and CDR2 SVGIG (reference sequence). This CDR3 spans 12 amino acids.

This clone was seen a handful of times. This sequence joins TRBV4-1 and TRBJ1-5, with TRBD1 identical over 8 bases. Germline V lookup: CDR1 MGHRA, CDR2 YSYEKL. Unmatched junction bases numbered 12, after V lost 0 bases and J lost 5 bases. The CDR3 runs to 18 residues. Here the CDR3 reads CASSQEFSRTGFHQPQHF. DNA of the CDR3: TGCGCCAGCAGCCAAGAATTTTCCCGGACAGGGTTTCATCAGCCCCAGCATTTT.

V gene TRBV2 combines with J gene TRBJ2-2; 7 bases are shared with TRBD1. Unmatched junction bases numbered 12, after V lost 5 bases and J lost 6 bases. This CDR3 spans 16 amino acids. CDR1 and CDR2 from the germline V gene are SNHLY and FYNNEI. The CDR3 spells CASSLPGQLRAGELFF. CDR3 DNA sequence: TGTGCCAGCAGTCTACCGGGACAGCTAAGGGCCGGGGAGCTGTTTTTT.

The chain couples TRBV6-5 to TRBJ1-5, with D uncertain. The length of the CDR3 is 12 residues. Trimming cost V 2 bases and J 11 bases, with 10 bases left between them. The germline V gene encodes CDR1 MNHEY and CDR2 SVGAGI. The CDR3 DNA follows: TGTGCCAGCAGTTACAGGGATACGGCCCAGCATTTT. Translation: CASSYRDTAQHF.

This clone has a handful of counts. The chain links TRBV27 to TRBJ2-3, with 11 bases that match TRBD2. CDR1 and CDR2 (germline): MNHEY, SMNVEV (reference sequence). This CDR3 is built from 17 residues. J gave up 0 bases and V 5 bases, and 7 bases lay outside the gene matches. The CDR3 DNA follows: TGTGCCAGCAGTAAGATAGCGGGAGGGCCCAGCACAGATACGCAGTATTTT. This gives the protein CASSKIAGGPSTDTQYF.

The chain combines TRBV7-8 with TRBJ2-3; 7 positions match TRBD2. The germline CDR1 and CDR2 sequences are SGHVS and FQNEAQ. This CDR3 comprises 15 residues. Trimming took 11 bases from V and 0 from J; bases not matched to a gene: 11. The CDR3, as DNA: TGTGCCGCAAGCGGGGCGCTACAAAGCACAGATACGCAGTATTTT. As protein: CAASGALQSTDTQYF. Together with reference TRBV7-8 and TRBJ2-3, the CDR3 gives the full variable domain: GAGVSQSPRYKVAKRGQDVALRCDPISGHVSLFWYQQALGQGPEFLTYFQNEAQLDKSGLPSDRFFAERPEGSVSTLKIQRTQQEDSAVYLCAASGALQSTDTQYFGPGTRLTVL.

J is TRBJ1-1 and V is TRBV7-2, with D uncertain. The germline CDR1 and CDR2 sequences are SGHTA and FQGNSA. The CDR3 has 12 amino acids. The V end lost 3 bases, the J end lost 4 bases, and 6 bases lay between the germline ends. CDR3: CASSFFSTEAFF. CDR3 in DNA: TGTGCCAGCAGCTTTTTTAGCACTGAAGCTTTCTTT.

The sample holds a few counts of this clone. The chain combines TRBV19 with TRBJ2-1, with D tentatively TRBD2 (5 bases). V lost 10 bases to trimming and J lost 1 base, with 17 bases between them. The CDR3 has 15 amino acids. In germline, CDR1 is LNHDA, CDR2 SQIVND (reference sequence). The CDR3 DNA follows: TGTGCCACCACGCAAGGGCGGGCTTCCTACAATGAGCAGTTCTTC. Translation: CATTQGRASYNEQFF. Based on the CDR3 plus reference TRBV19 and TRBJ2-1, the full variable domain is DGGITQSPKYLFRKEGQNVTLSCEQNLNHDAMYWYRQDPGQGLRLIYYSQIVNDFQKGDIAEGYSVSREKKESFPLTVTSAQKNPTAFYLCATTQGRASYNEQFFGPGTRLTVL.

The CDR3 loop reads CASSQLSGSSNTQYF. CDR3 coding DNA: TGCGCCAGCAGCCAACTTAGCGGGAGTTCAAATACGCAGTATTTT. The chain joins TRBV4-3 to TRBJ2-3; 9 positions match TRBD2. The CDR3 covers 15 residues. With 2 bases clipped from V and 7 bases from J, the junction kept 7 bases outside the gene matches. Germline assignment: CDR1 LGHNA and CDR2 YSLEER.

The chain combines TRBV7-6 with TRBJ2-1; D tentatively reads TRBD1 or TRBD2 (5 bases each). Germline CDR1 SGHVS, CDR2 FNYEAQ. V lost 1 base and J lost 2, with 18 bases in between. CDR3 length: 18 residues. The CDR3 spells CASSLVGTASRTYNEQFF. The CDR3 DNA is TGTGCCAGCAGCTTAGTTGGGACGGCCTCACGAACCTACAATGAGCAGTTCTTC.

This clone was detected once. The chain couples TRBV10-3 to TRBJ2-7; 12 bases are shared with TRBD2. V was pared by 10 bases and J by 7 bases, with 11 bases of the junction left unmatched. CDR3 length: 14 amino acids. Germline CDR1 ENHRY, CDR2 SYGVKD. The CDR3 protein is CATGLAGGPREQYF. For the CDR3, the DNA is TGTGCCACGGGGCTAGCGGGAGGGCCTCGGGAGCAGTACTTC.

The chain combines TRBV7-2 with TRBJ2-1; no definite D call. This CDR3 has 16 residues. Trimming left V 0 bases short and J 4 bases short, with 13 bases between. The germline gives CDR1 SGHTA, CDR2 FQGNSA. This CDR3 is CASSLAPDPSYNEQFF. The CDR3 bases are TGTGCCAGCAGCTTAGCACCGGACCCAAGTTACAATGAGCAGTTCTTC.

As DNA, the CDR3 is TGTGCCTGGAGTGGGGTTGTGGGTCAGCCCCAGCATTTT. Amino acids: CAWSGVVGQPQHF. The chain has TRBV30 and TRBJ1-5, with no clear D. V lost 1 base to trimming and J lost 6 bases, with 10 bases between them. The germline V gene encodes CDR1 GTSNPN and CDR2 SVGIG (reference sequence). The CDR3 has 13 amino acids. The complete variable domain, with remaining parts taken from reference TRBV30 and TRBJ1-5, reads SQTIHQWPATLVQPVGSPLSLECTVEGTSNPNLYWYRQAAGRGLQLLFYSVGIGQISSEVPQNLSASRPQDRQFILSSKKLLLSDSGFYLCAWSGVVGQPQHFGDGTRLSIL.

This sequence joins TRBV10-1 and TRBJ2-7; either TRBD1 or TRBD2 may fit D (5 bases each). Germline V gene data show CDR1 as WNHNN and CDR2 as SYGVQD (reference sequence). V shed 6 bases and J shed 3 bases, with 15 bases lying between them. The CDR3 totals 14 residues. The CDR3 loop is CASSPGPQDYEQYF. The CDR3 DNA is TGCGCCAGCAGCCCGGGACCGCAGGACTACGAGCAGTACTTC.

This clone has just one count. The rearrangement links TRBV4-3 to TRBJ2-2; TRBD2 might be the D (7 bases). Trimming took off 0 bases at V and 9 bases at J, with 17 bases between the two ends. There are 16 residues in the CDR3. The germline gives CDR1 LGHNA, CDR2 YSLEER. CDR3 nucleotides: TGCGCCAGCAGCCAAGAATGGGGGGGCGGAAACCGGGAGCTGTTTTTT. Its protein product is CASSQEWGGGNRELFF.

The chain couples TRBV4-3 to TRBJ2-5, with 7 bases lining up with TRBD2. J was trimmed by 5 bases and V by 1 base; bases with no gene match: 7. In germline, CDR1 is LGHNA, CDR2 YSLEER. The CDR3 spans 15 residues. CDR3 amino acids: CASSQAGREGETQYF. CDR3 DNA: TGCGCCAGCAGCCAAGCTGGCAGGGAGGGGGAGACCCAGTACTTC.

The chain links TRBV28 to TRBJ1-2; tentative D call: TRBD1 (5 bases). The V gene's germline CDR1 is MDHEN and CDR2 SYDVKM. The CDR3 loop spans 16 amino acids. Trimming shortened V by 8 bases and J by 2 bases, and 21 bases separated the two germline ends. The CDR3 loop reads CASQSLPDNPNYGYTF. The CDR3 DNA is TGTGCCAGCCAATCCCTCCCGGACAATCCAAACTATGGCTACACCTTC.

The chain combines TRBV25-1 with TRBJ2-3; 7 bases are shared with TRBD2. This CDR3 has 15 residues. From germline, CDR1 is MGHDK and CDR2 SYGVNS. V trimming: 0 bases; J trimming: 5 bases; junction bases outside the gene matches: 5. The CDR3 nucleotides are TGTGCCAGCAGTGAATATTTTCGGGGGGAAGATACGCAGTATTTT. Translating gives CASSEYFRGEDTQYF.

The chain joins TRBV19 to TRBJ1-1; 7 bases match TRBD1. The CDR3 covers 15 residues. CDR1 and CDR2 (germline): LNHDA, SQIVND (reference sequence). Trimming at V came to 5 bases and at J to 4 bases, leaving 10 bases not matched to a gene. The CDR3 region has the DNA TGTGCCAGTAGTCCGACGACAGGGACGGTCACTGAAGCTTTCTTT. This encodes CASSPTTGTVTEAFF.

CDR3 sequence: CAWRTLAGSGEQFF. The CDR3 DNA reads TGTGCCTGGAGAACCCTAGCGGGATCGGGTGAGCAGTTCTTC. V gene TRBV30 combines with J gene TRBJ2-1; TRBD2 aligns across 9 bases. Looked up from germline, CDR1 is GTSNPN and CDR2 is SVGIG (reference sequence). Trimming took 3 bases from V and 9 from J; bases not matched to a gene: 9. This CDR3 has 14 amino acids. Full variable domain (outside the CDR3, taken from reference TRBV30 and TRBJ2-1): SQTIHQWPATLVQPVGSPLSLECTVEGTSNPNLYWYRQAAGRGLQLLFYSVGIGQISSEVPQNLSASRPQDRQFILSSKKLLLSDSGFYLCAWRTLAGSGEQFFGPGTRLTVL.

The chain employs TRBV5-4 and TRBJ2-7; 12 nucleotides line up with TRBD2. The CDR3 totals 17 residues. Germline V gives CDR1 SGHNT, CDR2 YYREEE (reference sequence). V gave up 4 bases and J gave up 3 bases; unmatched junction bases: 11. The CDR3 sequence is CASSQAGLAGGRYEQYF. The CDR3 nucleotides are TGTGCCAGCAGCCAGGCGGGGCTAGCGGGAGGGCGCTACGAGCAGTACTTC. Complete variable domain (other parts from reference TRBV5-4 and TRBJ2-7): ETGVTQSPTHLIKTRGQQVTLRCSSQSGHNTVSWYQQALGQGPQFIFQYYREEENGRGNFPPRFSGLQFPNYSSELNVNALELDDSALYLCASSQAGLAGGRYEQYFGPGTRLTVT.

The rearrangement links TRBV12-5 to TRBJ2-3; no clear D. Germline CDR1 reads LGHNT; CDR2 reads FRNRAP. With 3 bases removed from V and 2 bases from J, the gap between germline ends came to 3 bases. This CDR3 region has 12 residues. The CDR3 sequence is CASGFNTDTQYF. In DNA form, the CDR3 reads TGTGCTAGTGGTTTTAACACAGATACGCAGTATTTT.